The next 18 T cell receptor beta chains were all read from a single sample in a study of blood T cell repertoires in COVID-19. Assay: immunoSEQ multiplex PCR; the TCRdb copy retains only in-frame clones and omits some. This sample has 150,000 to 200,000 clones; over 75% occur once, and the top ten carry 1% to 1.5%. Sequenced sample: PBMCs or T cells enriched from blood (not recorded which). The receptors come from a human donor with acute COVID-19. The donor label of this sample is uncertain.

Here the CDR3 reads CASSGTETGELFF. For the CDR3, the DNA is TGTGCCAGCAGTGGGACAGAGACCGGGGAGCTGTTTTTT. This chain links TRBV6-4 with TRBJ2-2; possible D gene TRBD1, 6 bases. This CDR3 is built from 13 residues. Germline V lookup: CDR1 MRHNA, CDR2 SNTAGT. V was cut by 4 bases and J by 5 bases, with 8 bases left in between.

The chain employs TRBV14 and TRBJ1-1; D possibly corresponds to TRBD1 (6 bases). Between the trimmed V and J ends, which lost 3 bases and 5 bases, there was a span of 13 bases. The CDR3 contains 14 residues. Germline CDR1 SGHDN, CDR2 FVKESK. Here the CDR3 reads CASSQRYQGTEAFF. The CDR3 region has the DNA TGTGCCAGCAGCCAGCGCTACCAGGGGACTGAAGCTTTCTTT.

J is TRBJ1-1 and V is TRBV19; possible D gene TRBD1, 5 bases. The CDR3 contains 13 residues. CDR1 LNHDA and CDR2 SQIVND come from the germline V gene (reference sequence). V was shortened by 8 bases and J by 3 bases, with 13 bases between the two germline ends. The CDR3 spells CASSSGAHTEAFF. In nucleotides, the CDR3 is TGTGCCAGTTCCTCTGGGGCACACACTGAAGCTTTCTTT.

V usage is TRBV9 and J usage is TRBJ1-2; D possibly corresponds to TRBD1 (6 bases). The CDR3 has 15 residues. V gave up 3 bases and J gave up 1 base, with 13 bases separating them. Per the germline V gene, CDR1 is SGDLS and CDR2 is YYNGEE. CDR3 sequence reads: CASSARTGSNYGYTF. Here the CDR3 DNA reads TGTGCCAGCAGCGCCCGAACAGGGAGTAACTATGGCTACACCTTC.

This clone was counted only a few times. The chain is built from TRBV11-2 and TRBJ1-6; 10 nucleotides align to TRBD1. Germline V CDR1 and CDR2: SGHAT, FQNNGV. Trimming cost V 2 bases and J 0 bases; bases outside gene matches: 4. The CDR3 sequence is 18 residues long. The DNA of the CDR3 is TGTGCCAGCAGCTTAAGGACAGGGGGGAGCTCCTATAATTCACCCCTCCACTTT. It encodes CASSLRTGGSSYNSPLHF.

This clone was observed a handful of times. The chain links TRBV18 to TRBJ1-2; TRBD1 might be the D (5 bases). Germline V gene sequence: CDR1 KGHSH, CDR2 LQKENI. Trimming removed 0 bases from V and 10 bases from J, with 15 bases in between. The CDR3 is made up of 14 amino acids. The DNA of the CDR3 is TGTGCCAGCTCACCACCGTATCCGGGGGGTGACTACACCTTC. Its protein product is CASSPPYPGGDYTF.

For the CDR3, the DNA is TGTGCCAGCAGTGCCTCCGGGACTTCTAGCACAGATACGCAGTATTTT. Protein product: CASSASGTSSTDTQYF. The chain joins TRBV6-4 to TRBJ2-3; D may be TRBD2 (6 bases). Germline assignment: CDR1 MRHNA and CDR2 SNTAGT. This CDR3 contains 16 residues. V lost 4 bases, J lost 0 bases, and 14 bases lay in between.

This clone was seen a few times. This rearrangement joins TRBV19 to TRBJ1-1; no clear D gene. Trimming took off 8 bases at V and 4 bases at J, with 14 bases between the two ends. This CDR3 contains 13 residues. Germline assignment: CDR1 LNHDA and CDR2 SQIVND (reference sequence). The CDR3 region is CASVRRMGTEAFF. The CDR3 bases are TGTGCCAGTGTCAGGAGGATGGGCACTGAAGCTTTCTTT. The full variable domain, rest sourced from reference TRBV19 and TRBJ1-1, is DGGITQSPKYLFRKEGQNVTLSCEQNLNHDAMYWYRQDPGQGLRLIYYSQIVNDFQKGDIAEGYSVSREKKESFPLTVTSAQKNPTAFYLCASVRRMGTEAFFGQGTRLTVV.

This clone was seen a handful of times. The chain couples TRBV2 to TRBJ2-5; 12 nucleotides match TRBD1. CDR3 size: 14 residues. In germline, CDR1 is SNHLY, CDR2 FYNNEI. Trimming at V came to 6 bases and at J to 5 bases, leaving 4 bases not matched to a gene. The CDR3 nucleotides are TGTGCCAGCAGGGGGACAGGGGGCAGGGAGACCCAGTACTTC. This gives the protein CASRGTGGRETQYF.

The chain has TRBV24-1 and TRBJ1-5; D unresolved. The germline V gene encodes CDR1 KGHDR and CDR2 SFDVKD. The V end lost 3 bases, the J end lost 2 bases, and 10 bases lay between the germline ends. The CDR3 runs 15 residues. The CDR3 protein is CATSDRSVGNQPQHF. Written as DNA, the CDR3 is TGTGCCACCAGTGATCGGAGTGTTGGCAATCAGCCCCAGCATTTT.

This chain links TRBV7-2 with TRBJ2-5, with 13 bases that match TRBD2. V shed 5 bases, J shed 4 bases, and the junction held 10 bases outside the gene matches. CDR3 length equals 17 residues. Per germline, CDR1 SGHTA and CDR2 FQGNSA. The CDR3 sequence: CASSARPRLAGGETQYF. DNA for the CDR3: TGTGCCAGCAGCGCCCGGCCCCGACTAGCGGGGGGAGAGACCCAGTACTTC.

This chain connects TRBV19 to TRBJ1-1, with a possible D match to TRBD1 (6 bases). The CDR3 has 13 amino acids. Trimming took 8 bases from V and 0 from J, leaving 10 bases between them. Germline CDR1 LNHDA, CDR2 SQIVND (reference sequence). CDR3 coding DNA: TGTGCCAGTGGGGACAACTTGAACACTGAAGCTTTCTTT. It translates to CASGDNLNTEAFF. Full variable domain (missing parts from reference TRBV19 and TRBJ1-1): DGGITQSPKYLFRKEGQNVTLSCEQNLNHDAMYWYRQDPGQGLRLIYYSQIVNDFQKGDIAEGYSVSREKKESFPLTVTSAQKNPTAFYLCASGDNLNTEAFFGQGTRLTVV.

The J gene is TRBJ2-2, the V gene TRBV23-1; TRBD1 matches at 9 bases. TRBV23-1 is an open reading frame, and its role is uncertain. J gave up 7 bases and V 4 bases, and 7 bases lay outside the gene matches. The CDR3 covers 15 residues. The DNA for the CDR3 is TGCGCCAGCAGTCGCCGGGACAGGGTTGGCGGGGAGCTGTTTTTT. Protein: CASSRRDRVGGELFF.

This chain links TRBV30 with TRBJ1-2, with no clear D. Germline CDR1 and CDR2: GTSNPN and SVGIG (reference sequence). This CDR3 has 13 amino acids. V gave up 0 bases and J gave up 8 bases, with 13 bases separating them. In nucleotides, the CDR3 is TGTGCCTGGAGTGTCCCCATGGGAGACGGCTACACCTTC. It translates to CAWSVPMGDGYTF.

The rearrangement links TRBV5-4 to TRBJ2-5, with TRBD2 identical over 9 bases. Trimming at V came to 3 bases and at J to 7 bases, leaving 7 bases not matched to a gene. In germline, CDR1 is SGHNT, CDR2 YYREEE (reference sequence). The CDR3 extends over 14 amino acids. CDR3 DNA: TGTGCCAGCAGCTATGGGCGGGGGGGCGTGACCCAGTACTTC. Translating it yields CASSYGRGGVTQYF.

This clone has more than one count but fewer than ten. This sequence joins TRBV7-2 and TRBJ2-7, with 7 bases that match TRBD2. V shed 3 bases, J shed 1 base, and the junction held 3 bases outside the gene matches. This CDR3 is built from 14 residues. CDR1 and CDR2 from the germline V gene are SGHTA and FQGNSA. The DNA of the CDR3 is TGTGCCAGCAGCTTCCTGGGACTATCCTACGAGCAGTACTTC. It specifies CASSFLGLSYEQYF. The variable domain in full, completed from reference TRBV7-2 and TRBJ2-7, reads GAGVSQSPSNKVTEKGKDVELRCDPISGHTALYWYRQSLGQGLEFLIYFQGNSAPDKSGLPSDRFSAERTGGSVSTLTIQRTQQEDSAVYLCASSFLGLSYEQYFGPGTRLTVT.

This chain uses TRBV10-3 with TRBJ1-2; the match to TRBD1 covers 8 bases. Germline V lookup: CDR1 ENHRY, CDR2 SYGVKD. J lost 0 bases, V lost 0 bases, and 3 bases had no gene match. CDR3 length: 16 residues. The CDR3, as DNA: TGTGCCATCAGTGAGTCAGGACAGGGATCTAACTATGGCTACACCTTC. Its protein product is CAISESGQGSNYGYTF.

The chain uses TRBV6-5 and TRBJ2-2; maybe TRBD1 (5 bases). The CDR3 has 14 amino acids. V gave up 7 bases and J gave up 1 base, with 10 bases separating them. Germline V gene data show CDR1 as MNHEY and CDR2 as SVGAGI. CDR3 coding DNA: TGTGCCAGCACCCAACAGGTGAACACCGGGGAGCTGTTTTTT. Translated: CASTQQVNTGELFF.